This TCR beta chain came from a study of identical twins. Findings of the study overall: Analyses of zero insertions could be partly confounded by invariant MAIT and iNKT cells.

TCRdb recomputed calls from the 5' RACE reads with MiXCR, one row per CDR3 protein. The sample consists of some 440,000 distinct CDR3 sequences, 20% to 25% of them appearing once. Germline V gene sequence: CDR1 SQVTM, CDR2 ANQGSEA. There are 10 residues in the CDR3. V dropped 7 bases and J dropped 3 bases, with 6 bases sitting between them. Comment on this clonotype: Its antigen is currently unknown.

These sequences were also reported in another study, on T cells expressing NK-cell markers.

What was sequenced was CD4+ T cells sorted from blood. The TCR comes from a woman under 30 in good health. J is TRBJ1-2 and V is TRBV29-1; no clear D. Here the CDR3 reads CSGGDYGYTF. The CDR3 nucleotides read TGCAGCGGCGGCGACTATGGCTACACCTTC.